These 2 T cell receptor beta chains share one sample of origin, sequenced in a study of T-cell reconstitution after alpha-beta-depleted transplantation in children. During its preparation, the TCRbeta library received unique molecular identifiers. One entry per CDR3 protein, called by TCRdb with MiXCR from the PCR reads. This sample has roughly 790,000 distinct CDR3 sequences; roughly 15% occur once, and the top ten carry just under 5%. Sample: PBMCs, mostly from graft donor cells, taken 360 days after TCRalphabeta/CD19-depleted stem cell transplant. The receptors here all came from a male patient younger than 18 who had a stem cell transplant for acute lymphoblastic leukemia, so the T cells may come from the graft donor.

There are many counts of this clonotype. This sequence joins TRBV9 and TRBJ2-1, with 8 positions matching TRBD1. Germline V gene sequence: CDR1 SGDLS, CDR2 YYNGEE. This CDR3 is 15 amino acids long. J was trimmed by 8 bases and V by 3 bases; bases with no gene match: 10. CDR3 in amino acids: CASSADRESSYEQFF. CDR3 DNA sequence: TGTGCCAGCAGCGCGGACAGGGAATCTTCCTATGAGCAGTTCTTC.

The rearrangement joins TRBV5-1 to TRBJ2-7, with 9 bases aligning to TRBD2. The J segment lost 4 bases and the V segment lost 4 bases, leaving 12 bases of the junction unmatched. The CDR3 has 16 residues. Germline V gene lookup returns CDR1 SGHRS and CDR2 YFSETQ. The CDR3 loop is CASSGSFGTSLYEQYF. The CDR3 nucleotides are TGCGCCAGCAGCGGATCCTTCGGGACTAGCTTGTACGAGCAGTACTTC.